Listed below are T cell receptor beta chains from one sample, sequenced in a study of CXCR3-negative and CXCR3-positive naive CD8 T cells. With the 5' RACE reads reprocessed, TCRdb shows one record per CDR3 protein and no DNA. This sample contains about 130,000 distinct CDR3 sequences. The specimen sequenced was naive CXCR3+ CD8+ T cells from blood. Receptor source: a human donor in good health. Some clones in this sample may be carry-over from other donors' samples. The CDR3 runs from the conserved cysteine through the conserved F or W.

CDR3aa: CASSLGAGGNNEQFF
len: 15
v_gene: TRBV11-2
j_gene: TRBJ2-1

CDR3aa: CASSDLLGQGIGQPQHF
len: 17
v_gene: TRBV25-1
j_gene: TRBJ1-5

CDR3aa: CASSFQANPFVEQYF
len: 15
v_gene: TRBV5-1
j_gene: TRBJ2-7

CDR3aa: CSVEGNEEPYF
len: 11
v_gene: TRBV29-1
j_gene: TRBJ2-7

CDR3aa: CASSYSISLGSRDQPQHF
len: 18
v_gene: TRBV6-2/TRBV6-3
j_gene: TRBJ1-5

CDR3aa: CASSLIPSGQETQYF
len: 15
v_gene: TRBV7-3
j_gene: TRBJ2-5

CDR3aa: CAISGDRGLSDSQYF
len: 15
v_gene: TRBV10-3
j_gene: TRBJ2-4

CDR3aa: CSVGWGVEQYF
len: 11
v_gene: TRBV29-1
j_gene: TRBJ2-7

CDR3aa: CASSRPDSQTQYF
len: 13
v_gene: TRBV7-9
j_gene: TRBJ2-5

CDR3aa: CASSKVSRPSPPYEQYF
len: 17
v_gene: TRBV21-1
j_gene: TRBJ2-7

CDR3aa: CASSLASLAGGSSYEQYF
len: 18
v_gene: TRBV7-6
j_gene: TRBJ2-7

CDR3aa: CSARELPVVQETQYF
len: 15
v_gene: TRBV20-1
j_gene: TRBJ2-5

CDR3aa: CASSPIIVTYNEQFF
len: 15
v_gene: TRBV12-3/TRBV12-4
j_gene: TRBJ2-1

CDR3aa: CASSESRRSSYEQYF
len: 15
v_gene: TRBV2
j_gene: TRBJ2-7

CDR3aa: CSVLEGYEQYF
len: 11
v_gene: TRBV29-1
j_gene: TRBJ2-7

CDR3aa: CASSLAGDYGYTF
len: 13
v_gene: TRBV27
j_gene: TRBJ1-2

CDR3aa: CSVGGGTSGRGFYNEQFF
len: 18
v_gene: TRBV29-1
j_gene: TRBJ2-1

CDR3aa: CASSLRAAYQETQYF
len: 15
v_gene: TRBV5-6
j_gene: TRBJ2-5

CDR3aa: CASSDLAGVYNEQFF
len: 15
v_gene: TRBV11-3
j_gene: TRBJ2-1

CDR3aa: CSVEGMTGSQETQYF
len: 15
v_gene: TRBV29-1
j_gene: TRBJ2-5

CDR3aa: CASSQGERKTEAFF
len: 14
v_gene: TRBV4-2
j_gene: TRBJ1-1

CDR3aa: CASSLTVGGTEAFF
len: 14
v_gene: TRBV5-5
j_gene: TRBJ1-1

CDR3aa: CSVGPGQGAPKKPQHF
len: 16
v_gene: TRBV29-1
j_gene: TRBJ1-5

CDR3aa: CASSQENVDPYGYTF
len: 15
v_gene: TRBV4-1
j_gene: TRBJ1-2

CDR3aa: CASSRGLGNTEAFF
len: 14
v_gene: TRBV7-8
j_gene: TRBJ1-1